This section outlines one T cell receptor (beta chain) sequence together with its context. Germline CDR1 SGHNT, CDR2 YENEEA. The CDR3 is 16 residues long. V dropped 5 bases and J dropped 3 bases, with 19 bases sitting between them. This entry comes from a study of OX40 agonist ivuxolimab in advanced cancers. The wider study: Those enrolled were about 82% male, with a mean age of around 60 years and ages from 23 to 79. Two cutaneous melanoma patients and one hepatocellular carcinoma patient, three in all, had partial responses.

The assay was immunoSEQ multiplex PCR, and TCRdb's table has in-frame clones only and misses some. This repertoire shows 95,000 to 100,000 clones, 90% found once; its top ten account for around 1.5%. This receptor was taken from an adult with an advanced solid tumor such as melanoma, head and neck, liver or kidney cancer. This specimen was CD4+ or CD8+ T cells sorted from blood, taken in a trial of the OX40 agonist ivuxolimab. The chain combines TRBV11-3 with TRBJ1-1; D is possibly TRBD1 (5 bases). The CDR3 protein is CASSPADWGRDTEAFF. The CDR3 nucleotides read TGTGCCAGCAGCCCAGCAGACTGGGGGAGGGACACTGAAGCTTTCTTT.